The 26 T cell receptor beta chains below all came from one sample that was sequenced in a study of neurological immune-mediated disorders. TCRdb analysed the 5' RACE reads with MiXCR anew, one entry per CDR3 protein. The sample records 95,000 or so distinct CDR3 sequences, roughly 3.5% being singletons. The sequencing input was PBMCs. The receptors here all came from a woman younger than 35 with multiple sclerosis.

This clonotype was detected many times. The V and J genes are TRBV20-1 and TRBJ2-4, with TRBD1 matching 7 bases. This CDR3 region has 14 residues. CDR1 and CDR2 (germline): DFQATT, SNEGSKA (reference sequence). V lost 1 base, J lost 7 bases, and 7 bases stayed unmatched. CDR3 bases: TGCAGTGCTAGAGTAGTAGGGGGCACGAACATTCAGTACTTC. It specifies CSARVVGGTNIQYF.

This clonotype was seen repeatedly, ten times or more. The chain is built from TRBV7-9 and TRBJ1-1; TRBD1 is a possible D gene (6 bases). Per the germline V gene, CDR1 is SEHNR and CDR2 is FQNEAQ (reference sequence). V was clipped by 2 bases and J by 1 base, with 11 bases between them. CDR3 size: 15 residues. The CDR3 coding sequence is TGTGCCAGCAGCTTATCTGGGACAACGAACACTGAAGCTTTCTTT. Translating it yields CASSLSGTTNTEAFF.

This clonotype was picked up many times. This sequence joins TRBV7-3 and TRBJ2-7, with 11 bases matching TRBD2. The J segment lost 0 bases and the V segment lost 6 bases, leaving 4 bases of the junction unmatched. CDR1 and CDR2 from the germline V gene are SGHTA and FQGTGA. CDR3 length: 15 residues. CDR3 amino acids: CASRLAGGLSYEQYF. DNA of the CDR3: TGTGCCAGCAGGCTAGCGGGAGGCCTCTCCTACGAGCAGTACTTC. Drawing the rest from reference TRBV7-3 and TRBJ2-7, the complete variable domain is GAGVSQTPSNKVTEKGKYVELRCDPISGHTALYWYRQSLGQGPEFLIYFQGTGAADDSGLPNDRFFAVRPEGSVSTLKIQRTERGDSAVYLCASRLAGGLSYEQYFGPGTRLTVT.

This clonotype was observed once. The genes are TRBV6-4 and TRBJ2-1; D not certain. The germline gives CDR1 MRHNA, CDR2 SNTAGT. V lost 1 base and J lost 0, with 10 bases in between. The CDR3 spans 16 residues. The CDR3 loop is CASSDWVGSSYNEQFF. The CDR3 DNA is TGTGCCAGCAGTGACTGGGTGGGAAGCTCCTACAATGAGCAGTTCTTC.

This clonotype was detected ten times or more. V is TRBV5-6 and J is TRBJ1-2, with D maybe TRBD1 (5 bases). CDR3 length: 13 amino acids. CDR1 is SGHDT and CDR2 is YYEEEE in the germline V gene. The V end was cut by 5 bases, the J end by 5 bases, with 13 bases between. CDR3 loop: CASRLQGVYGYTF. The CDR3 DNA reads as TGTGCCAGCAGACTGCAAGGGGTGTATGGCTACACCTTC. Variable domain in full (rest from reference TRBV5-6 and TRBJ1-2): DAGVTQSPTHLIKTRGQQVTLRCSPKSGHDTVSWYQQALGQGPQFIFQYYEEEERQRGNFPDRFSGHQFPNYSSELNVNALLLGDSALYLCASRLQGVYGYTFGSGTRLTVV.

In its sample, this clonotype was seen many times. The V call is TRBV13, the J call TRBJ2-7; perhaps D is TRBD1 or TRBD2 (5 bases each). The CDR3 is 13 amino acids. V was cut by 0 bases and J by 11 bases, with 14 bases left in between. Per germline, CDR1 PRHDT and CDR2 FYEKMQ (reference sequence). This CDR3 is CASSLGNTGREYF. CDR3 sequence (DNA): TGTGCCAGCAGCTTAGGAAATACGGGGCGAGAGTACTTC.

This clonotype came up a few times. The chain recombines TRBV12-2 with TRBJ1-6. TRBV12-2 is labeled a pseudogene. The length of the CDR3 is 16 residues. This CDR3 is CASRSPGLRRDSPLHF. The DNA for the CDR3 is TGTGCAAGTCGTTCACCCGGGCTACGCCGTGATTCACCCCTCCACTTT.

This clonotype was seen repeatedly, ten times or more. The V gene is TRBV20-1, the J gene TRBJ2-7; D remains ambiguous. Trimming removed 3 bases at V and 7 bases at J, with 25 bases between. CDR3 length: 16 amino acids. CDR1 and CDR2 from the germline V gene are DFQATT and SNEGSKA (reference sequence). DNA for the CDR3: TGCAGTGCTAGTCAGATCCCCGCCCGAGCATTGGGGGAGCAGTACTTC. This codes for CSASQIPARALGEQYF.

In the case of this clonotype: This could be a read error, since a much larger clone is one nucleotide away. The chain couples TRBV7-9 to TRBJ2-2; D not resolved. Germline CDR1 reads SEHNR; CDR2 reads FQNEAQ (reference sequence). There are 13 residues in the CDR3. V was shortened by 2 bases and J by 1 base, with 2 bases between the two germline ends. CDR3 nucleotides: TGTGCCAGCAGCTTAAAGAACACCGGGGAGCTGTTTTTT. Translating it yields CASSLKNTGELFF. Full variable domain (missing parts from reference TRBV7-9 and TRBJ2-2): DTGVSQNPRHKITKRGQNVTFRCDPISEHNRLYWYRQTLGQGPEFLTYFQNEAQLEKSRLLSDRFSAERPKGSFSTLEIQRTEQGDSAMYLCASSLKNTGELFFGEGSRLTVL.

This clonotype was counted many times. The chain employs TRBV20-1 and TRBJ2-7, with D possibly called TRBD1 or TRBD2 (5 bases each). The CDR3 is 15 residues long. Trimming stripped 2 bases from V and 3 bases from J, with 17 bases between. CDR1 is DFQATT and CDR2 is SNEGSKA in the germline V gene (reference sequence). In nucleotides, the CDR3 is TGCAGTGCTAGAATCCCCCGGGACGGGGACTACGAGCAGTACTTC. Amino acid sequence: CSARIPRDGDYEQYF.

This clonotype has ten or more counts. The chain has TRBV5-5 and TRBJ1-2, with D hard to call. Trimming left V 0 bases short and J 4 bases short, with 10 bases between. The CDR3 contains 14 residues. CDR1 is SGHKS and CDR2 is YYEKEE in the germline V gene (reference sequence). The DNA for the CDR3 is TGTGCCAGCAGCTTGGGAGGCAGCCCCTATGGCTACACCTTC. Protein: CASSLGGSPYGYTF.

This clonotype has ten or more counts. The V call is TRBV20-1, the J call TRBJ1-2; TRBD1 matches at 7 bases. This CDR3 has 14 amino acids. Germline assignment: CDR1 DFQATT and CDR2 SNEGSKA (reference sequence). V shed 4 bases and J 2 bases; nucleotides not matched to a gene: 7. This CDR3 reads CSAIPTGTNYGYTF. The DNA of the CDR3 is TGCAGTGCTATTCCGACAGGGACAAACTATGGCTACACCTTC.

The sample holds many counts of this clonotype. V gene TRBV4-2 combines with J gene TRBJ1-1, with 7 bases that match TRBD1. V gave up 4 bases and J gave up 4 bases; unmatched junction bases: 9. The CDR3 has 15 amino acids. From germline, CDR1 is LGHNA and CDR2 YNFKEQ. The CDR3 DNA reads as TGTGCCAGCAGCCCGACAGGGTATGGAGCCACTGAAGCTTTCTTT. Protein: CASSPTGYGATEAFF.

The table lists this clonotype with many counts. The J gene is TRBJ1-1, the V gene TRBV18; possible D gene TRBD1, 6 bases. This CDR3 is 13 amino acids long. In germline, CDR1 is KGHSH, CDR2 LQKENI. Trimming took off 6 bases at V and 1 base at J, with 9 bases between the two ends. CDR3 nucleotide sequence: TGTGCCAGCTCGGGGACAAAGAACACTGAAGCTTTCTTT. Its protein is CASSGTKNTEAFF.

CDR3 region: CSATLGGRGYGYTF. In DNA form, the CDR3 reads TGCAGTGCTACCCTCGGTGGCAGGGGGTATGGCTACACCTTC. V usage is TRBV20-1 and J usage is TRBJ1-2; TRBD1 aligns across 7 bases. The V and J ends lost 4 bases and 5 bases, in that order; junction bases with no gene match: 10. The CDR3 consists of 14 residues. Germline-derived CDR1 and CDR2 are DFQATT and SNEGSKA (reference sequence).

This clonotype was observed many times. The genes are TRBV7-9 and TRBJ2-7; the D gene is possibly TRBD1 (5 bases). This CDR3 comprises 13 residues. V shed 1 base and J shed 6 bases, with 10 bases lying between them. Germline CDR1 reads SEHNR; CDR2 reads FQNEAQ (reference sequence). Here the CDR3 DNA reads TGTGCCAGCAGCTTAGTTCCAGGGTTCGAGCAGTACTTC. Its translation: CASSLVPGFEQYF. Variable domain in full (rest from reference TRBV7-9 and TRBJ2-7): DTGVSQNPRHKITKRGQNVTFRCDPISEHNRLYWYRQTLGQGPEFLTYFQNEAQLEKSRLLSDRFSAERPKGSFSTLEIQRTEQGDSAMYLCASSLVPGFEQYFGPGTRLTVT.

The chain employs TRBV30 and TRBJ2-2, with 7 bases aligning to TRBD1. V dropped 2 bases and J dropped 4; count of bases not matched to a gene: 13. CDR3 length: 17 residues. Looked up from germline, CDR1 is GTSNPN and CDR2 is SVGIG (reference sequence). CDR3 loop: CAWSFLGLQGFTGELFF. CDR3 DNA: TGTGCCTGGAGTTTCTTAGGCCTACAGGGGTTCACCGGGGAGCTGTTTTTT.

At least ten counts were recorded for this clonotype. The chain carries TRBV7-2 and TRBJ2-7; D unresolved. V lost 10 bases, J lost 0 bases, and 19 bases lay in between. This CDR3 has 15 residues. Germline-derived CDR1 and CDR2 are SGHTA and FQGNSA. CDR3 protein: CAIRRPDSSSYEQYF. The CDR3 DNA is TGTGCCATTCGAAGACCCGACTCCAGCTCCTACGAGCAGTACTTC.

This clonotype occurred many times. The chain has TRBV6-6 and TRBJ1-6; 10 bases align to TRBD1. The CDR3 contains 15 residues. J lost 7 bases, V lost 6 bases, and 6 bases had no gene match. Germline CDR1 and CDR2: MNHNY and SVGAGI (reference sequence). The CDR3 sequence is CASSHPTGGNSPLHF. In DNA, the CDR3 is TGTGCCAGCAGCCATCCGACAGGGGGCAATTCACCCCTCCACTTT.

This clonotype was observed at least ten times. In DNA form, the CDR3 reads TGCGCCAGCAGCCAAGTCGGGGGGCAGGGATACAATGAGCAGTTCTTC. Translated, it gives CASSQVGGQGYNEQFF. The V and J genes are TRBV4-1 and TRBJ2-1; a possible D gene is TRBD2 (7 bases). Trimming removed 1 base at V and 4 bases at J, with 14 bases between. This CDR3 has 16 amino acids. Germline CDR1 is MGHRA and CDR2 is YSYEKL.

In this sample, this clonotype turned up many times. The rearrangement links TRBV7-2 to TRBJ2-7; D is perhaps TRBD2 (5 bases). Per the germline V gene, CDR1 is SGHTA and CDR2 is FQGNSA. This CDR3 is built from 14 residues. The germline V and J ends were trimmed by 0 bases and 3 bases, with 9 bases remaining between them. The CDR3 loop reads CASSLASAGYEQYF. CDR3 nucleotides: TGTGCCAGCAGCTTAGCGTCGGCGGGCTACGAGCAGTACTTC. The whole variable domain, remainder taken from reference TRBV7-2 and TRBJ2-7, is GAGVSQSPSNKVTEKGKDVELRCDPISGHTALYWYRQSLGQGLEFLIYFQGNSAPDKSGLPSDRFSAERTGGSVSTLTIQRTQQEDSAVYLCASSLASAGYEQYFGPGTRLTVT.

There are many counts of this clonotype. The chain recombines TRBV20-1 with TRBJ2-7; D is possibly TRBD1 (5 bases). Germline V lookup: CDR1 DFQATT, CDR2 SNEGSKA (reference sequence). The CDR3 runs 13 residues. The V and J ends lost 2 bases and 1 base respectively, with 9 bases between them. The CDR3 reads CSARSGWSYEQYF. In DNA, the CDR3 is TGCAGTGCTAGATCAGGGTGGTCCTACGAGCAGTACTTC.

This clonotype was seen ten or more times. The V gene is TRBV7-3, the J gene TRBJ2-2; no clear D. Trimming removed 1 base from V and 4 bases from J, with 7 bases in between. This CDR3 spans 14 amino acids. Germline CDR1 reads SGHTA; CDR2 reads FQGTGA. The CDR3 nucleotides read TGTGCCAGCAGCTTAAGGGCTAGCACCGGGGAGCTGTTTTTT. Its protein product is CASSLRASTGELFF.

This clonotype was seen ten or more times. The chain is built from TRBV11-2 and TRBJ1-2, with D unclear. CDR3 length: 13 residues. Germline V lookup: CDR1 SGHAT, CDR2 FQNNGV. Between the trimmed V and J ends, which lost 4 bases and 8 bases, there was a span of 14 bases. The CDR3 spells CASSSPNVGGYTF. The CDR3 nucleotides are TGTGCCAGCAGCTCCCCAAATGTTGGGGGCTACACCTTC.

This clonotype has a count of ten or more. V and J are TRBV6-6 and TRBJ1-1, with 7 bases fitting TRBD1. V gave up 4 bases and J gave up 9 bases; unmatched junction bases: 11. Germline CDR1 is MNHNY and CDR2 is SVGAGI (reference sequence). The length of the CDR3 is 14 residues. The CDR3 DNA sequence: TGTGCCAGCAGTTTAGGACAGGCCGCCTTCAAAGCTTTCTTT. Its protein product is CASSLGQAAFKAFF.

This clonotype came up many times. The chain has TRBV15 and TRBJ1-1; TRBD1 is a possible D gene (5 bases). V was shortened by 10 bases and J by 6 bases, with 12 bases between the two germline ends. Germline assignment: CDR1 LNHNV and CDR2 YYDKDF (reference sequence). The CDR3 extends over 11 amino acids. The CDR3 sequence is CAIGTGAEAFF. CDR3 coding DNA: TGTGCCATCGGGACCGGGGCTGAAGCTTTCTTT.